This record concerns one T cell receptor (beta chain) sequence. Its antigen target is currently unknown. One base away there is no much larger clone; base qualities are not given. This sample was included in a study of blood T cell repertoires in COVID-19 (dated by TCRdb to the early 2020s). Background on the whole study: The collaborator samples originated in the United States, Italy and Spain and spanned the acute and convalescent phases of COVID-19. The material from the prospective study consisted of cDNA or gDNA derived from T cells, B-cell-depleted T cells, or PBMCs. The dataset comprised deeply sampled blood TCRbeta repertoires from subjects exposed to, actively infected with, or recovered from COVID-19. The repertoires were made available in a free public database intended to serve as a resource for research on the immune response to SARS-CoV-2. The samples were drawn from the first 160 participants of the ongoing ImmuneRACE study and from 1,254 subjects provided by 6 global collaborators. Nearly every sample came with metadata listing a de-identified subject ID, COVID-19 status, age in years and sex. Where available, HLA class I and class II types were taken from metadata supplied by the sample provider and were not determined by assay-based typing.

The CDR3 measures 12 amino acids from cysteine to phenylalanine. Of all the DNA, just the CDR3 is kept, 36 bases in frame from base 1. The junction carries 12 bases between V and J, which are trimmed by 2 bases and 11 bases respectively. Findings and caveats that apply to the study as a whole: Clinical and demographic metadata were provided uncurated, with the amount varying by source and participant.

A second Seattle source provided samples from volunteer blood donors who had recovered from COVID-19. Collaborating institutions collected whole blood in K2EDTA tubes following their own protocols. For TCRbeta analysis, collaborator samples were shipped as frozen whole blood, as isolated PBMCs, or as DNA extracted from either sample type. TCRbeta CDR3 regions were amplified from genomic DNA by means of the immunoSEQ Assay, a bias-controlled multiplex PCR. Under the source paper's analysis protocol: The number of nucleated cells in each sample was estimated from the amplification of reference gene primers within the assay. To quantify the absolute abundance of each unique TCRbeta CDR3 rearrangement, sequence reads were collapsed and filtered. For each sample, productive Simpson clonality was calculated by taking the square root of Simpson's diversity index across productive rearrangements. Here the immuneACCESS table is served through TCRdb, limited to in-frame sequences with V and J called. Missing clones are a known gap in these copies; in checked studies unresolved V genes cover under half, and the rest lacks a known reason. The V and J calls and the clone size are those of that table, but D and trimming were determined from the DNA. This sample holds roughly 160,000 clones; approximately 90% were observed only once. The ten largest clones represent less than 5% of the sample.

The chain is made from TRBV12-3 or TRBV12-4 and TRBJ1-1; the D gene is possibly TRBD1, with 5 bases matching. Specimen: peripheral blood. This clonotype originated in a woman aged 60-70 years who had recovered from COVID-19. Here the CDR3 is given as CASSLSGQTAFF. The nucleotide sequence is TGTGCCAGCAGTTTATCAGGGCAAACGGCTTTCTTT.